The present TCR beta chain was sequenced within a study of CD8+CD57+ T cells in acquired aplastic anemia. The study's findings and limits: Comparison of patients with controls identified some 29 shared CD8+ CDR3 sequences.

Sequencing was done on patients that had shown CD8+CD57+ cell expansion by flow cytometry. With no exception, the patients had severe acquired aplastic anemia. Regarding this clonotype: Its cognate antigen is unknown.

Genomic DNA acted as the template from which TCR beta VDJ combination and CDR3 sequence profiling were carried out. TCRdb reanalysed the reads using MiXCR and keeps one entry per CDR3 protein. The profile shows approximately 300,000 distinct CDR3 sequences, roughly 61% of them singletons. The CDR3 covers 14 residues. The trim removed 5 bases at V and 4 bases at J, leaving 8 bases unmatched. The germline gives CDR1 SGHVS, CDR2 FQNEAQ. What was sequenced was sorted CD4+, CD8+, or CD8+CD57+ T cells (not recorded which) from PBMCs. The sequence derives from a human donor with aplastic anemia. This chain connects TRBV7-8 to TRBJ2-7; 7 bases map to TRBD2. In DNA form, the CDR3 reads TGTGCCAGCAGCCCCAGGTTAGCGGGTTACGAGCAGTACTTC. This encodes CASSPRLAGYEQYF.